The 13 T cell receptor beta chains presented below share a single source sample, sequenced in a study of response to subunit inactivated influenza vaccine. Each CDR3 protein is one row after TCRdb ran MiXCR on the RT-PCR reads. The sample holds some 300,000 distinct CDR3 sequences, about 20% seen once. The specimen was PBMCs from blood, collected less than 22 months after vaccination. The receptors derive from a man aged 50-75 years who received an inactivated influenza vaccine.

The CDR3 DNA sequence: TGCAGTGCTTCAATACCAAGCGGGGGGGTAGATACGCAGTATTTT. Amino acid sequence: CSASIPSGGVDTQYF. The gene calls are TRBV20-1 and TRBJ2-3; 10 positions agree with TRBD2. After removal of 5 bases from V and 5 bases from J, the junction contained 10 bases not matched to a gene. CDR1 and CDR2 from the germline V gene are DFQATT and SNEGSKA (reference sequence). This CDR3 spans 15 amino acids.

The chain is built from TRBV5-5 and TRBJ1-2; no clear D. The CDR3 length is 15 residues. Deletions cut 4 bases from V and 2 bases from J, with 15 bases between. Germline values: CDR1 SGHKS, CDR2 YYEKEE (reference sequence). The CDR3 DNA follows: TGTGCCAGCAGCACAGCAGCGGGTGGGAACTATGGCTACACCTTC. Translating it yields CASSTAAGGNYGYTF.

In this sample, this clonotype turned up a few times. Here the CDR3 reads CASSTIISRDRKAFF. The DNA for the CDR3 is TGTGCCAGCAGCACGATCATTTCCCGGGACAGAAAAGCTTTCTTT. J is TRBJ1-1 and V is TRBV5-5; 7 nucleotides line up with TRBD1. Germline V gene lookup returns CDR1 SGHKS and CDR2 YYEKEE (reference sequence). CDR3 length: 15 residues. J gave up 9 bases and V 4 bases, and 15 bases lay outside the gene matches.

This clonotype was detected once. The V call is TRBV5-1, the J call TRBJ2-7, with TRBD2 matching over 13 bases. CDR3 length equals 19 residues. Germline V gives CDR1 SGHRS, CDR2 YFSETQ. The V and J ends lost 0 bases and 0 bases, in that order; junction bases with no gene match: 9. The CDR3 bases are TGCGCCAGCAGCTTGGAACTAGCGGGAGGGAGACGAAGCTCCTACGAGCAGTACTTC. It codes for CASSLELAGGRRSSYEQYF. The full variable domain, its missing parts supplied by reference TRBV5-1 and TRBJ2-7, is KAGVTQTPRYLIKTRGQQVTLSCSPISGHRSVSWYQQTPGQGLQFLFEYFSETQRNKGNFPGRFSGRQFSNSRSEMNVSTLELGDSALYLCASSLELAGGRRSSYEQYFGPGTRLTVT.

The chain uses TRBV7-8 and TRBJ2-1; a weak D match, TRBD2 (6 bases). V was trimmed by 1 base and J by 2 bases, leaving 12 bases between them. This CDR3 has 16 residues. Germline V lookup: CDR1 SGHVS, CDR2 FQNEAQ. CDR3 region: CASSLEGWGAYNEQFF. In nucleotides, the CDR3 is TGTGCCAGCAGCTTAGAAGGGTGGGGGGCCTACAATGAGCAGTTCTTC. The full variable domain, completed using reference TRBV7-8 and TRBJ2-1, is GAGVSQSPRYKVAKRGQDVALRCDPISGHVSLFWYQQALGQGPEFLTYFQNEAQLDKSGLPSDRFFAERPEGSVSTLKIQRTQQEDSAVYLCASSLEGWGAYNEQFFGPGTRLTVL.

This clonotype was seen only a few times. This rearrangement joins TRBV6-5 to TRBJ1-6; D might be TRBD1 (5 bases). Germline V gene data show CDR1 as MNHEY and CDR2 as SVGAGI. This CDR3 comprises 16 residues. The V end was cut by 2 bases, the J end by 5 bases, with 13 bases between. Here the CDR3 reads CASSYHRVGDNSPLHF. As DNA, the CDR3 is TGTGCCAGCAGTTACCACCGGGTGGGGGATAATTCACCCCTCCACTTT.

The chain carries TRBV29-1 and TRBJ1-1, with TRBD1 identical over 7 bases. With 4 bases clipped from V and 9 bases from J, the junction kept 11 bases outside the gene matches. The CDR3 is 13 amino acids. The germline V gene has CDR1 SQVTM and CDR2 ANQGSEA. CDR3 coding DNA: TGCAGCGTTGGACTCCGGCAGGGGGTTAAAGCTTTCTTT. Translation gives CSVGLRQGVKAFF.

The genes are TRBV11-1 and TRBJ1-1, with 12 positions matching TRBD1. The J segment lost 5 bases and the V segment lost 4 bases, leaving 14 bases of the junction unmatched. The CDR3 covers 18 residues. Germline-derived CDR1 and CDR2 are SGHAT and FQDESV (reference sequence). DNA of the CDR3: TGTGCCAGCAGCTGGCGCGGTGGGGACAGGGGGCGAGGGACTGAAGCTTTCTTT. Translated, it gives CASSWRGGDRGRGTEAFF. The full variable domain, with the rest looked up from reference TRBV11-1 and TRBJ1-1, is EAEVAQSPRYKITEKSQAVAFWCDPISGHATLYWYRQILGQGPELLVQFQDESVVDDSQLPKDRFSAERLKGVDSTLKIQPAELGDSAMYLCASSWRGGDRGRGTEAFFGQGTRLTVV.

This clonotype was counted only a few times. The V gene is TRBV6-1, the J gene TRBJ2-1; 10 bases are a match to TRBD1. The J segment lost 5 bases and the V segment lost 7 bases, leaving 2 bases of the junction unmatched. Germline V gene lookup returns CDR1 MNHNS and CDR2 SASEGT. The CDR3 covers 13 residues. CDR3 nucleotides: TGTGCCAGCACGGGACAGGGGAACAATGAGCAGTTCTTC. Protein sequence: CASTGQGNNEQFF.

The genes are TRBV4-3 and TRBJ1-1; 8 bases align to TRBD1. V gave up 2 bases and J gave up 4 bases; unmatched junction bases: 6. In germline, CDR1 is LGHNA, CDR2 YSLEER. The CDR3 is 15 residues long. Here the CDR3 reads CASSQSVQGATEAFF. In DNA form, the CDR3 reads TGCGCCAGCAGCCAATCGGTTCAGGGGGCCACTGAAGCTTTCTTT.

This clonotype has a handful of counts. This chain connects TRBV27 to TRBJ2-7, with TRBD1 identical over 8 bases. J was trimmed by 2 bases and V by 5 bases; bases with no gene match: 8. Germline V gene sequence: CDR1 MNHEY, CDR2 SMNVEV (reference sequence). The CDR3 loop spans 15 amino acids. The DNA of the CDR3 is TGTGCCAGCAGTCTTCGGACAGGGAATCCCTACGAGCAGTACTTC. It codes for CASSLRTGNPYEQYF.

The chain combines TRBV18 with TRBJ2-1, with 12 bases identical to TRBD2. Germline CDR1 KGHSH, CDR2 LQKENI. Unmatched junction bases numbered 6, after V lost 0 bases and J lost 3 bases. The CDR3 is 18 amino acids. The CDR3, as DNA: TGTGCCAGCTCACCACCCCCCTCGGGACTAGCGGGCTACAATGAGCAGTTCTTC. It is translated as CASSPPPSGLAGYNEQFF.

This clonotype was observed a handful of times. CDR3 sequence: CASSQRTGRDGYTF. CDR3 bases: TGTGCCAGCAGCCAGCGAACAGGGCGAGATGGCTACACCTTC. This chain links TRBV3-1 with TRBJ1-2; TRBD1 is a possible D gene (6 bases). V was clipped by 3 bases and J by 6 bases, with 14 bases between them. The CDR3 sequence is 14 residues long. Germline V gene data show CDR1 as LGHDT and CDR2 as YNNKEL (reference sequence).